This T cell receptor (beta chain) was retrieved from a study of graft-versus-host responses after intestinal transplantation. Study overall: Every recipient underwent anti-thymocyte globulin induction, then tacrolimus and steroids for roughly 3 years.

Data came from immunoSEQ multiplex PCR; TCRdb stores just in-frame clones and leaves some out. The data contain 100,000 to 110,000 clones, roughly nine tenths of them seen just once; the ten biggest clones take up around 1%. Notes on this clone: Its antigen is undetermined.

CDR1 is GTSNPN, CDR2 SVGIG, per germline (reference sequence). V was pared by 3 bases and J by 3 bases, with 5 bases of the junction left unmatched. This CDR3 has 14 residues. Findings and caveats of the study: High graft-versus-host to host-versus-graft clonal ratios were found in allografts of patients who had graft-donor T cell macrochimerism. In recipient marrow, GvH clones were found, and some appeared first in ileum or blood.

This TCR was recovered from a human donor who was the organ donor for an intestinal transplant. This rearrangement joins TRBV30 to TRBJ2-7; 10 positions match TRBD2. Source: unstimulated CD4+ T cells sorted from spleen or lymph node cells, taken before transplant. The CDR3 DNA reads TGTGCCTGGAGGACGGAGCGGGGGGGCTACGAGCAGTACTTC. It translates to CAWRTERGGYEQYF.